The 32 T cell receptor beta chains presented below share a single source sample, sequenced in a study of blood T cell repertoires in COVID-19. This table comes from immunoSEQ multiplex PCR, and its TCRdb copy is limited to in-frame clones, with some not included. The table lists about 310,000 clones, approximately 90% of them singletons, with about 8.9% in the top ten. Sequencing input: PBMCs or T cells enriched from blood (not recorded which). These receptors were taken from a woman aged 18-29 years who had recovered from COVID-19.

V is TRBV2 and J is TRBJ2-3; 9 bases are a match to TRBD1. V gave up 10 bases and J gave up 5 bases; unmatched junction bases: 28. Germline loops: CDR1 SNHLY, CDR2 FYNNEI. The CDR3 runs 20 residues. CDR3 nucleotides: TGTGCCACCTACTTCCCTCCGGAGGACAGGGGCAAGTCTTTCGGAGATACGCAGTATTTT. It translates to CATYFPPEDRGKSFGDTQYF.

This chain links TRBV7-9 with TRBJ1-2; weak D call: TRBD1 (6 bases). This CDR3 is built from 13 residues. The V gene lost 3 bases and the J gene lost 10 bases, with 15 bases spanning the gap. Germline-derived CDR1 and CDR2 are SEHNR and FQNEAQ (reference sequence). This CDR3 is CASSFILPGVYTF. The CDR3 DNA is TGTGCCAGCAGCTTCATTTTGCCAGGGGTCTACACCTTC.

This clone was detected only a few times. The chain links TRBV27 to TRBJ2-1, with TRBD2 matching over 8 bases. Per the germline V gene, CDR1 is MNHEY and CDR2 is SMNVEV (reference sequence). The CDR3 has 15 residues. V lost 8 bases, J lost 2 bases, and 8 bases stayed unmatched. This CDR3 reads CASAVLAGPYNEQFF. The DNA for the CDR3 is TGTGCCAGCGCCGTCCTAGCGGGTCCCTACAATGAGCAGTTCTTC.

The chain recombines TRBV15 with TRBJ2-1; TRBD1 might be the D (5 bases). The CDR3 spans 14 residues. Germline lookup yields CDR1 LNHNV and CDR2 YYDKDF (reference sequence). V was trimmed by 0 bases and J by 5 bases, leaving 8 bases between them. CDR3 DNA: TGTGCCACCAGCAGAGACCTGACAGACAATGAGCAGTTCTTC. As protein: CATSRDLTDNEQFF.

The rearrangement links TRBV11-2 to TRBJ1-2; D gene unclear. Trimming pared 0 bases from V and 2 bases from J, leaving 13 bases between. CDR1 and CDR2 from the germline V gene are SGHAT and FQNNGV. The CDR3 loop spans 16 amino acids. The CDR3 bases are TGTGCCAGCAGCTTAGATTGGCCCAGACTAAACTATGGCTACACCTTC. Protein sequence: CASSLDWPRLNYGYTF.

The rearrangement links TRBV19 to TRBJ1-3, with D uncertain. There are 17 residues in the CDR3. CDR1 is LNHDA, CDR2 SQIVND, per germline (reference sequence). The V end was cut by 5 bases, the J end by 0 bases, with 17 bases between. This chain's CDR3 is CASSFFGGTPSGNTIYF. Written as DNA, the CDR3 is TGTGCCAGTAGTTTCTTCGGCGGCACCCCCTCTGGAAACACCATATATTTT. Full variable domain (rest looked up from reference TRBV19 and TRBJ1-3): DGGITQSPKYLFRKEGQNVTLSCEQNLNHDAMYWYRQDPGQGLRLIYYSQIVNDFQKGDIAEGYSVSREKKESFPLTVTSAQKNPTAFYLCASSFFGGTPSGNTIYFGEGSWLTVV.

The chain has TRBV5-8 and TRBJ1-2; no firm D call. With 6 bases removed from V and 2 bases from J, the gap between germline ends came to 17 bases. Germline CDR1 and CDR2: SGHTS and YDEGEE. This CDR3 has 15 residues. Here the CDR3 DNA reads TGTGCCAGCACCGCCGCGTCTCGCAGGAACTATGGCTACACCTTC. It specifies CASTAASRRNYGYTF.

The chain recombines TRBV9 with TRBJ2-2, with 8 positions matching TRBD1. CDR1 is SGDLS, CDR2 YYNGEE, per germline. The CDR3 has 17 residues. V lost 2 bases, J lost 3 bases, and 9 bases stayed unmatched. The DNA for the CDR3 is TGTGCCAGCAGCGTGGGCCCCGGACAGGGCGACACCGGGGAGCTGTTTTTT. It is translated as CASSVGPGQGDTGELFF.

The CDR3: CASSRGTGLNYGYTF. The CDR3 DNA reads TGTGCCAGCAGCCGAGGGACAGGGCTAAACTATGGCTACACCTTC. This sequence joins TRBV5-4 and TRBJ1-2, with TRBD1 matching over 9 bases. Germline-derived CDR1 and CDR2 are SGHNT and YYREEE (reference sequence). Germline trimming cut 4 bases from V and 2 bases from J; bases unmatched to any gene: 6. The CDR3 runs to 15 residues.

This chain connects TRBV11-3 to TRBJ2-1, with D maybe TRBD2 (5 bases). CDR1 and CDR2 from the germline V gene are SGHNT and YENEEA. V was shortened by 2 bases and J by 3 bases, with 11 bases between the two germline ends. The CDR3 contains 15 residues. The CDR3 DNA follows: TGTGCCAGCAGCTTAACCGGGGTAGTCTACAATGAGCAGTTCTTC. This sequence encodes CASSLTGVVYNEQFF.

This clone showed up just once. V gene TRBV5-4 combines with J gene TRBJ2-1; D uncertain. From germline, CDR1 is SGHNT and CDR2 YYREEE (reference sequence). Trimming left V 2 bases short and J 0 bases short, with 9 bases between. This CDR3 is 15 amino acids long. CDR3 DNA sequence: TGTGCCAGCAGCTTCCTAGAACCCTCCTACAATGAGCAGTTCTTC. Its protein is CASSFLEPSYNEQFF. The variable domain in full, completed from reference TRBV5-4 and TRBJ2-1, reads ETGVTQSPTHLIKTRGQQVTLRCSSQSGHNTVSWYQQALGQGPQFIFQYYREEENGRGNFPPRFSGLQFPNYSSELNVNALELDDSALYLCASSFLEPSYNEQFFGPGTRLTVL.

The V gene is TRBV12-3 or TRBV12-4, the J gene TRBJ2-7; 7 nucleotides agree with TRBD2. The CDR3 spans 13 residues. J lost 4 bases, V lost 4 bases, and 4 bases had no gene match. The CDR3 protein is CASSSDGGYEQYF. The CDR3 nucleotides are TGTGCCAGCAGTTCGGACGGGGGGTACGAGCAGTACTTC.

This chain uses TRBV7-7 with TRBJ1-2, with D maybe TRBD1 (6 bases). The CDR3 length is 15 residues. Trimming pared 5 bases from V and 4 bases from J, leaving 17 bases between. The V gene's germline CDR1 is SSHAT and CDR2 FNYEAQ (reference sequence). CDR3 bases: TGTGCCAGCAGCCCCCTACAGGGCCCCCTCTATGGCTACACCTTC. Its translation is CASSPLQGPLYGYTF.

The rearrangement joins TRBV9 to TRBJ1-1; D uncertain. The CDR3 has 13 amino acids. Trimming cost V 3 bases and J 4 bases, with 10 bases left between them. Germline lookup yields CDR1 SGDLS and CDR2 YYNGEE. The CDR3 loop is CASSGLPGTEAFF. The CDR3 bases are TGTGCCAGCAGCGGCCTCCCGGGCACTGAAGCTTTCTTT.

V and J are TRBV6-4 and TRBJ2-2; the D gene is possibly TRBD2 (5 bases). Germline loops: CDR1 MRHNA, CDR2 SNTAGT. The CDR3 loop spans 14 amino acids. With 4 bases removed from V and 0 bases from J, the gap between germline ends came to 6 bases. The DNA of the CDR3 is TGTGCCAGCAGTGCGGGGTCGAACACCGGGGAGCTGTTTTTT. It is translated as CASSAGSNTGELFF.

The chain links TRBV9 to TRBJ2-7; 8 bases align to TRBD1. The CDR3 is made up of 15 amino acids. The germline CDR1 and CDR2 sequences are SGDLS and YYNGEE. After removal of 4 bases from V and 5 bases from J, the junction contained 11 bases not matched to a gene. CDR3: CASSPTNRGTHEQYF. CDR3 bases: TGTGCCAGCAGCCCAACGAACAGGGGGACCCACGAGCAGTACTTC.

The rearrangement uses TRBV4-2 and TRBJ1-5; D not resolved. The CDR3 is made up of 18 amino acids. Trimming removed 2 bases from V and 1 base from J, with 18 bases in between. Germline CDR1 is LGHNA and CDR2 is YNFKEQ. For the CDR3, the DNA is TGTGCCAGCAGCCAAAGCTTCTTCGGGTCGTGGAGCAATCAGCCCCAGCATTTT. Its translation is CASSQSFFGSWSNQPQHF.

The rearrangement uses TRBV30 and TRBJ1-1, with TRBD1 as a possible D gene (5 bases). Trimming took 0 bases from V and 0 from J, leaving 14 bases between them. The CDR3 extends over 16 amino acids. Germline CDR1 is GTSNPN and CDR2 is SVGIG (reference sequence). The DNA for the CDR3 is TGTGCCTGGAGTGTCCCCAGAACAGGTTTGAACACTGAAGCTTTCTTT. Translating it yields CAWSVPRTGLNTEAFF.

The chain carries TRBV6-6 and TRBJ2-5; 7 positions agree with TRBD2. V gave up 5 bases and J gave up 5 bases; unmatched junction bases: 17. CDR1 is MNHNY and CDR2 is SVGAGI in the germline V gene (reference sequence). The CDR3 sequence is 17 residues long. The CDR3 DNA reads as TGTGCCAGCAGTCCCCCCGTAGCGGGCCCCCCGGGGGAGACCCAGTACTTC. As protein: CASSPPVAGPPGETQYF.

The V gene is TRBV30, the J gene TRBJ2-7; D is uncertain. The germline V gene has CDR1 GTSNPN and CDR2 SVGIG (reference sequence). This CDR3 has 13 residues. V shed 2 bases and J shed 2 bases, with 10 bases lying between them. Here the CDR3 reads CAWSPPNTYEQYF. In DNA, the CDR3 is TGTGCCTGGAGTCCCCCGAACACCTACGAGCAGTACTTC.

The chain has TRBV9 and TRBJ2-7; 8 nucleotides align to TRBD1. The length of the CDR3 is 14 residues. Germline loops: CDR1 SGDLS, CDR2 YYNGEE. The ends lost 3 bases at V and 2 bases at J; junction bases unmatched: 4. CDR3 sequence reads: CASSAEDRAYEQYF. In DNA, the CDR3 is TGTGCCAGCAGCGCGGAGGACAGGGCCTACGAGCAGTACTTC. Based on the CDR3 plus reference TRBV9 and TRBJ2-7, the full variable domain is DSGVTQTPKHLITATGQRVTLRCSPRSGDLSVYWYQQSLDQGLQFLIQYYNGEERAKGNILERFSAQQFPDLHSELNLSSLELGDSALYFCASSAEDRAYEQYFGPGTRLTVT.

The rearrangement joins TRBV11-2 to TRBJ2-5, with 7 bases lining up with TRBD2. The CDR3 is 13 amino acids. Germline V gives CDR1 SGHAT, CDR2 FQNNGV. The junction had 7 bases not matched to a gene; V was cut back by 7 bases and J by 5 bases. CDR3 protein: CASTPPGRETQYF. As DNA, the CDR3 is TGTGCCAGCACCCCCCCCGGGAGGGAGACCCAGTACTTC.

The chain uses TRBV7-2 and TRBJ2-3, with D perhaps matching TRBD2 (6 bases). The V end was cut by 1 base, the J end by 2 bases, with 13 bases between. The germline V gene has CDR1 SGHTA and CDR2 FQGNSA. The CDR3 consists of 16 residues. CDR3 loop: CASSLDPGLSTDTQYF. The CDR3 bases are TGTGCCAGCAGCTTAGACCCGGGACTTTCCACAGATACGCAGTATTTT.

The genes are TRBV3-1 (or the pseudogene TRBV3-2) and TRBJ2-3, with TRBD2 matching over 8 bases. V lost 0 bases, J lost 2 bases, and 7 bases stayed unmatched. This CDR3 contains 17 residues. Germline lookup yields CDR1 LGHDT and CDR2 YNNKEL (reference sequence). The CDR3 region has the DNA TGTGCCAGCAGCCAAGAGGGTCGGGAGGGGCACACAGATACGCAGTATTTT. Its translation: CASSQEGREGHTDTQYF.

The rearrangement joins TRBV27 to TRBJ2-7; TRBD2 aligns across 11 bases. The germline V gene encodes CDR1 MNHEY and CDR2 SMNVEV (reference sequence). V lost 9 bases, J lost 6 bases, and 7 bases stayed unmatched. The CDR3 has 13 amino acids. DNA of the CDR3: TGTGCCAGGTCACTAGCGGGAGTTTCCGAGCAGTACTTC. Encoded protein: CARSLAGVSEQYF.

The chain carries TRBV19 and TRBJ2-5; 8 bases match TRBD1. J gave up 2 bases and V 0 bases, and 8 bases lay outside the gene matches. CDR1 is LNHDA and CDR2 is SQIVND in the germline V gene (reference sequence). The CDR3 contains 17 residues. DNA of the CDR3: TGTGCCAGTAGTATAGACCGGCGAACAGGGGGTCAAGAGACCCAGTACTTC. Translated, it gives CASSIDRRTGGQETQYF.

This chain uses TRBV12-3 or TRBV12-4 with TRBJ1-6; unclear D gene. The CDR3 is 11 residues long. Trimming removed 6 bases at V and 6 bases at J, with 3 bases between. In DNA form, the CDR3 reads TGTGCCAGCAGCATTAATTCACCCCTCCACTTT. Translated, it gives CASSINSPLHF.

CDR3 loop: CASSPPGTRGHEQYF. Here the CDR3 DNA reads TGTGCCAGCAGTCCCCCAGGGACAAGGGGCCACGAGCAGTACTTC. The chain has TRBV2 and TRBJ2-7; D might be TRBD1 (6 bases). Trimming pared 5 bases from V and 5 bases from J, leaving 19 bases between. Germline V gene sequence: CDR1 SNHLY, CDR2 FYNNEI. The CDR3 runs to 15 residues.

This clone appeared a single time. This sequence joins TRBV30 and TRBJ1-2; D not certain. Germline V gene sequence: CDR1 GTSNPN, CDR2 SVGIG (reference sequence). Trimming shortened V by 3 bases and J by 8 bases, and 19 bases separated the two germline ends. This CDR3 is 14 amino acids long. The CDR3 DNA reads TGTGCCTGGAGCAGAACCGGGTCTCCGGAAGGCTACACCTTC. This codes for CAWSRTGSPEGYTF.

The chain has TRBV12-2 and TRBJ2-7; the table's D call of TRBD1 was not tested on the DNA. TRBV12-2 is noted as a pseudogene. The CDR3 consists of 13 residues. This CDR3 reads CASSGTGGGEQYF. The CDR3 DNA sequence: TGTGCAAGTTCCGGGACAGGGGGCGGCGAGCAGTACTTC.

The V call is TRBV5-1, the J call TRBJ1-1; a weak D match, TRBD1 (5 bases). The CDR3 totals 14 residues. The germline V and J ends were trimmed by 4 bases and 1 base, with 11 bases remaining between them. The germline CDR1 and CDR2 sequences are SGHRS and YFSETQ. The CDR3 protein is CASSPLGGNTEAFF. For the CDR3, the DNA is TGCGCCAGCAGCCCGTTGGGGGGGAACACTGAAGCTTTCTTT.

This clone was seen at least ten times. The chain links TRBV7-3 to TRBJ2-1; 12 nucleotides line up with TRBD2. J was trimmed by 6 bases and V by 5 bases; bases with no gene match: 2. CDR3 size: 14 residues. In germline, CDR1 is SGHTA, CDR2 FQGTGA. CDR3: CASSRLAGVNEQFF. CDR3 bases: TGTGCCAGCAGCAGACTAGCGGGAGTCAATGAGCAGTTCTTC. The full variable domain, in which reference TRBV7-3 and TRBJ2-1 provide the parts outside the CDR3, is GAGVSQTPSNKVTEKGKYVELRCDPISGHTALYWYRQSLGQGPEFLIYFQGTGAADDSGLPNDRFFAVRPEGSVSTLKIQRTERGDSAVYLCASSRLAGVNEQFFGPGTRLTVL.